This note documents a single T cell receptor (beta chain) sequence. This CDR3 is also generated by other DNA sequences in the sample. This record belongs to a study of blood T cell repertoires in COVID-19. Study in general: Specimens from acute and convalescent COVID-19 originated in the United States, Italy and Spain. In each case, the material was cDNA or gDNA derived from T cells, B-cell-depleted T cells, or PBMCs.

Seattle-derived patients entered the study during active infection and were followed longitudinally. The CDR3 consists of 14 residues. Per the germline V gene, CDR1 is SGDLS and CDR2 is YYNGEE. V lost 2 bases and J lost 4, with 10 bases in between. As handled by the study authors: Scientists estimated how many nucleated cells there were by amplifying reference gene primers. Repertoires were generated with immunoSEQ multiplex PCR, while TCRdb's copy carries only in-frame clones and drops some. The V and J calls and the clone size are those of that table, but D and trimming were determined from the DNA. The sample contains fewer than 350,000 clones, about 92% of which appear only once.

The chain carries TRBV9 and TRBJ1-5; D is possibly TRBD1 (6 bases). Sequenced: peripheral blood. This receptor was taken from a woman aged 55 to 70 with COVID-19, enrolled during active disease. CDR3 nucleotides: TGTGCCAGCAGCGTCGGGGACACGAATCAGCCCCAGCATTTT. This translates into CASSVGDTNQPQHF.